Listed here are 26 T cell receptor beta chains from one sample, sequenced in a study of shared T cell receptors in the human thymus. Method: immunoSEQ multiplex PCR; TCRdb's copy keeps in-frame clones and lacks some. The sample includes about 610,000 clones, approximately 87% of them seen just once. These same records also appear under a second study, on human thymus T cells.

Sequencing was carried out using thymocytes. These receptors came from a boy in the first two years of life with a congenital heart defect.

The chain links TRBV10-1 to TRBJ2-7; possible D gene TRBD2, 5 bases. This CDR3 comprises 18 residues. The V end was cut by 5 bases, the J end by 0 bases, with 23 bases between. The germline CDR1 and CDR2 sequences are WNHNN and SYGVQD (reference sequence). The CDR3 here is CASSNEHISGGGSYEQYF. In nucleotides, the CDR3 is TGCGCCAGCAGTAACGAACATATATCTGGAGGCGGCTCCTACGAGCAGTACTTC.

The V call is TRBV6-1, the J call TRBJ1-5, with D perhaps TRBD1 (6 bases). V was cut by 6 bases and J by 1 base, with 10 bases left in between. Germline V lookup: CDR1 MNHNS, CDR2 SASEGT. The CDR3 runs to 14 residues. The CDR3 sequence: CASRTDRSNQPQHF. CDR3 coding DNA: TGTGCCAGCAGAACAGACAGGAGCAATCAGCCCCAGCATTTT.

The gene calls are TRBV30 and TRBJ2-2, with 9 nucleotides matching TRBD1. V shed 3 bases and J 7 bases; nucleotides not matched to a gene: 12. The CDR3 has 16 amino acids. Germline-derived CDR1 and CDR2 are GTSNPN and SVGIG (reference sequence). CDR3 residues: CAWRGTGLPQGGELFF. The CDR3 DNA reads TGTGCCTGGAGGGGGACAGGGCTACCCCAGGGCGGGGAGCTGTTTTTT.

The chain has TRBV21-1 and TRBJ1-5; TRBD1, the D gene given by the table, was not confirmed from the DNA. TRBV21-1 is described as a pseudogene. The CDR3 totals 16 residues. The CDR3 loop is CASSLSTGDSNQPQHF. DNA of the CDR3: TGTGCCAGCAGCCTTTCGACAGGGGACAGCAATCAGCCCCAGCATTTT.

The genes are TRBV4-1 and TRBJ2-1, with 10 bases that match TRBD2. The CDR3 runs to 15 residues. CDR1 is MGHRA and CDR2 is YSYEKL in the germline V gene. Trimming at V came to 0 bases and at J to 10 bases, leaving 6 bases not matched to a gene. The CDR3 DNA is TGCGCCAGCAGCCAAGATCTCCTAGCGGGAGACGAGCAGTTCTTC. Translation gives CASSQDLLAGDEQFF.

This sequence joins TRBV7-9 and TRBJ2-7; D remains unclear. V shed 5 bases and J shed 4 bases, with 9 bases lying between them. The CDR3 runs to 12 residues. Germline-derived CDR1 and CDR2 are SEHNR and FQNEAQ (reference sequence). This CDR3 reads CASSPAGYEQYF. The CDR3 nucleotides read TGTGCCAGCAGCCCCGCCGGGTACGAGCAGTACTTC.

Here the CDR3 reads CASSPSVAKNIQYF. As DNA, the CDR3 is TGTGCCAGCAGCCCTAGTGTAGCCAAAAACATTCAGTACTTC. This rearrangement joins TRBV7-8 to TRBJ2-4; no clear D. The length of the CDR3 is 14 residues. Germline CDR1 and CDR2: SGHVS and FQNEAQ. Trimming pared 5 bases from V and 0 bases from J, leaving 8 bases between.

The chain has TRBV29-1 and TRBJ2-5; TRBD1 matches at 10 bases. The CDR3 consists of 15 residues. V lost 4 bases and J lost 4; bases outside the gene matches: 9. Germline V gene data show CDR1 as SQVTM and CDR2 as ANQGSEA. CDR3 sequence: CSVAGTGDPRETQYF. Here the CDR3 DNA reads TGCAGCGTTGCCGGGACAGGGGACCCCCGAGAGACCCAGTACTTC.

The CDR3 DNA is TGTGCCAGCAGCCTCCGTGGCAGGCATAATCAGCCCCAGCATTTT. Translating gives CASSLRGRHNQPQHF. The genes are TRBV27 and TRBJ1-5; D is ambiguous. V was trimmed by 6 bases and J by 4 bases, leaving 16 bases between them. The CDR3 runs to 15 residues. CDR1 is MNHEY and CDR2 is SMNVEV in the germline V gene (reference sequence).

The chain employs TRBV12-2 and TRBJ2-7; the tabulated D call, TRBD1, remains unverified against the DNA. TRBV12-2 is annotated as a pseudogene. The CDR3 loop spans 20 amino acids. The DNA for the CDR3 is TGTGCAAGTCGCTTAGGTCCCGGACAGTGGTTTTTGGGGCCTCCCTACGAGCAGTACTTC. Translated: CASRLGPGQWFLGPPYEQYF.

The V gene is TRBV6-1, the J gene TRBJ2-2, with 12 bases identical to TRBD1. V shed 6 bases and J 4 bases; nucleotides not matched to a gene: 0. This CDR3 has 14 amino acids. In germline, CDR1 is MNHNS, CDR2 SASEGT. The CDR3 loop is CASRGQGATGELFF. CDR3 nucleotides: TGTGCCAGCAGGGGACAGGGGGCCACCGGGGAGCTGTTTTTT.

The chain employs TRBV6-5 and TRBJ2-3; 10 bases are shared with TRBD1. With V trimmed by 5 bases and J by 6 bases, 8 bases remained unmatched. Looked up from germline, CDR1 is MNHEY and CDR2 is SVGAGI. The length of the CDR3 is 15 residues. The CDR3 region has the DNA TGTGCCAGCAGTCGTCCGGGACAGGGGTTGGATACGCAGTATTTT. It translates to CASSRPGQGLDTQYF.

This chain joins TRBV7-9 and TRBJ1-3; 9 bases are shared with TRBD1. This CDR3 has 16 amino acids. Per the germline V gene, CDR1 is SEHNR and CDR2 is FQNEAQ (reference sequence). V lost 5 bases to trimming and J lost 0 bases; unmatched junction nucleotides: 5. The CDR3 sequence is CASSPGQGSSGNTIYF. In DNA, the CDR3 is TGTGCCAGCAGCCCGGGACAGGGCTCCTCTGGAAACACCATATATTTT.

The chain uses TRBV4-3 and TRBJ2-2; weak D call: TRBD2 (6 bases). This CDR3 is built from 17 residues. V lost 2 bases to trimming and J lost 1 base, with 14 bases between them. Germline V gene sequence: CDR1 LGHNA, CDR2 YSLEER. CDR3 in DNA: TGCGCCAGCAGCCAAACCCCGGGACTGGAGAACACCGGGGAGCTGTTTTTT. Amino acid sequence: CASSQTPGLENTGELFF.

The gene calls are TRBV2 and TRBJ2-7, with TRBD1 matching 7 bases. With V trimmed by 3 bases and J by 2 bases, 10 bases remained unmatched. The CDR3 has 16 residues. The germline V gene has CDR1 SNHLY and CDR2 FYNNEI. The CDR3 is CASSEATGVPTYEQYF. The CDR3 region has the DNA TGTGCCAGCAGTGAGGCAACAGGGGTTCCTACCTACGAGCAGTACTTC.

The rearrangement uses TRBV19 and TRBJ2-7; 8 nucleotides match TRBD2. Germline V lookup: CDR1 LNHDA, CDR2 SQIVND (reference sequence). The CDR3 spans 15 residues. V gave up 3 bases and J gave up 2 bases; unmatched junction bases: 6. CDR3 in DNA: TGTGCCAGTAGTATCGTAGCGGGATGGGCCTACGAGCAGTACTTC. Protein: CASSIVAGWAYEQYF.

This chain joins TRBV27 and TRBJ1-2; a possible D gene is TRBD1 (6 bases). This CDR3 is 17 amino acids long. Germline V gene sequence: CDR1 MNHEY, CDR2 SMNVEV (reference sequence). Deletions cut 0 bases from V and 2 bases from J, with 16 bases between. The CDR3: CASSLSKTGGENYGYTF. In DNA, the CDR3 is TGTGCCAGCAGTTTATCGAAGACAGGTGGGGAGAACTATGGCTACACCTTC.

The chain joins TRBV19 to TRBJ2-2; a weak D match, TRBD2 (5 bases). Trimming removed 6 bases at V and 2 bases at J, with 10 bases between. The germline gives CDR1 LNHDA, CDR2 SQIVND (reference sequence). The CDR3 runs 14 residues. CDR3 protein: CASSPRLNTGELFF. The CDR3 DNA is TGTGCCAGTAGCCCCCGACTAAACACCGGGGAGCTGTTTTTT.

This sequence joins TRBV18 and TRBJ2-2, with 12 positions matching TRBD2. CDR1 and CDR2 from the germline V gene are KGHSH and LQKENI. The CDR3 is 15 amino acids. Trimming took 3 bases from V and 7 from J; bases not matched to a gene: 3. CDR3 nucleotide sequence: TGTGCCAGCTCACCTACTAGCGGGAGGAGCGGGGAGCTGTTTTTT. This sequence encodes CASSPTSGRSGELFF.

V and J are TRBV19 and TRBJ2-1; 12 nucleotides align to TRBD2. The CDR3 extends over 16 amino acids. The junction had 11 bases not matched to a gene; V was cut back by 7 bases and J by 7 bases. CDR1 and CDR2 from the germline V gene are LNHDA and SQIVND (reference sequence). The CDR3: CASTLTSGRLGNEQFF. The CDR3, as DNA: TGTGCCAGTACCCTGACTAGCGGGAGACTCGGTAATGAGCAGTTCTTC.

V and J are TRBV6-7 and TRBJ2-2, with a weak D call TRBD2 (6 bases). TRBV6-7 is classed as an ORF, of uncertain function. V was trimmed by 0 bases and J by 0 bases, leaving 14 bases between them. The CDR3 extends over 18 amino acids. The CDR3 nucleotides read TGTGCCAGCAGTTACTCCGAGTGGGGGGAAGCGAACACCGGGGAGCTGTTTTTT. This translates into CASSYSEWGEANTGELFF.

The chain joins TRBV9 to TRBJ1-2; D perhaps matches TRBD1 (6 bases). This CDR3 region has 18 residues. The V gene's germline CDR1 is SGDLS and CDR2 YYNGEE. V lost 4 bases, J lost 0 bases, and 22 bases lay in between. The DNA of the CDR3 is TGTGCCAGCAGCAAGCGACCCTCCGGGACACCTTCTAACTATGGCTACACCTTC. This gives the protein CASSKRPSGTPSNYGYTF.

This chain uses TRBV30 with TRBJ1-1, with D maybe TRBD1 (6 bases). This CDR3 contains 16 residues. Between the trimmed V and J ends, which lost 4 bases and 2 bases, there was a span of 20 bases. CDR1 GTSNPN and CDR2 SVGIG come from the germline V gene (reference sequence). CDR3 bases: TGTGCCTGGACCGGCCCACATACACAGGGTAACACTGAAGCTTTCTTT. Its protein product is CAWTGPHTQGNTEAFF.

The gene calls are TRBV6-5 and TRBJ1-2; D ambiguous. In germline, CDR1 is MNHEY, CDR2 SVGAGI. The germline V and J ends were trimmed by 5 bases and 3 bases, with 10 bases remaining between them. The CDR3 is 13 amino acids. The CDR3 here is CASSQGLDYGYTF. The CDR3 nucleotides are TGTGCCAGCAGTCAAGGACTTGACTATGGCTACACCTTC.

The J gene is TRBJ2-2, the V gene TRBV5-4, with TRBD2 as a possible D gene (5 bases). V was cut by 0 bases and J by 0 bases, with 6 bases left in between. The CDR3 contains 15 residues. Germline V gene lookup returns CDR1 SGHNT and CDR2 YYREEE (reference sequence). CDR3 protein: CASSLGTSNTGELFF. The DNA of the CDR3 is TGTGCCAGCAGCTTGGGGACTTCGAACACCGGGGAGCTGTTTTTT.

The chain joins TRBV15 to TRBJ2-7; 9 nucleotides align to TRBD1. Germline V CDR1 and CDR2: LNHNV, YYDKDF (reference sequence). Trimming took 1 base from V and 3 from J; bases not matched to a gene: 10. The CDR3 loop spans 17 amino acids. The CDR3 here is CATSRARVGQGLYEQYF. In DNA form, the CDR3 reads TGTGCCACCAGCAGAGCTAGGGTGGGACAGGGACTCTACGAGCAGTACTTC.